Shown below are 8 T cell receptor beta chains from a single sample sequenced in a study of cytomegalovirus exposure and HLA in healthy donors. Method: immunoSEQ multiplex PCR; TCRdb's copy keeps in-frame clones and lacks some. The data contain 300,000 to 350,000 clones, roughly 88% of them singletons. Input material: PBMCs. The receptors shown here come from a man in his thirties or forties in good health and CMV-seronegative.

The V and J genes are TRBV4-3 and TRBJ2-1; 9 bases map to TRBD2. The germline V gene encodes CDR1 LGHNA and CDR2 YSLEER. The CDR3 extends over 16 amino acids. Trimming cost V 3 bases and J 6 bases; bases outside gene matches: 9. CDR3 bases: TGCGCCAGCAGCCACCTCCTGCGGGGGGGTGGCAATGAGCAGTTCTTC. Protein sequence: CASSHLLRGGGNEQFF.

The rearrangement uses TRBV28 and TRBJ1-2, with TRBD1 as a possible D gene (5 bases). The V end was cut by 2 bases, the J end by 7 bases, with 17 bases between. This CDR3 comprises 15 residues. Germline CDR1 MDHEN, CDR2 SYDVKM. The CDR3 loop reads CASSLTSGNDGGYTF. CDR3 DNA sequence: TGTGCCAGCAGTTTAACTTCAGGGAATGACGGTGGCTACACCTTC.

The rearrangement joins TRBV10-2 to TRBJ2-6; D perhaps matches TRBD2 (5 bases). Trimming removed 2 bases at V and 0 bases at J, with 8 bases between. CDR1 WSHSY and CDR2 SAAADI come from the germline V gene. CDR3 size: 16 residues. The CDR3 DNA follows: TGCGCCAGCAGTGAGAGGAGGAGCTCTGGGGCCAACGTCCTGACTTTC. This gives the protein CASSERRSSGANVLTF.

J is TRBJ2-5 and V is TRBV6-5, with 8 bases that match TRBD1. Germline V lookup: CDR1 MNHEY, CDR2 SVGAGI. V lost 6 bases to trimming and J lost 2 bases; unmatched junction nucleotides: 5. This CDR3 contains 14 residues. The chain's CDR3 is CASSPGQEQETQYF. Written as DNA, the CDR3 is TGTGCCAGCAGCCCGGGACAGGAACAAGAGACCCAGTACTTC.

The V and J genes are TRBV19 and TRBJ1-5; possibly TRBD1 for D (5 bases). Germline lookup yields CDR1 LNHDA and CDR2 SQIVND (reference sequence). V was trimmed by 5 bases and J by 7 bases, leaving 12 bases between them. The CDR3 runs 13 residues. The CDR3 DNA follows: TGTGCCAGTAGTCAAGCGGGGCGGCAGCCCCAGCATTTT. Protein sequence: CASSQAGRQPQHF.

This clone was counted a single time. The V and J genes are TRBV6-6 and TRBJ2-1; 9 bases are a match to TRBD2. V shed 8 bases, J shed 3 bases, and the junction held 5 bases outside the gene matches. The CDR3 has 14 amino acids. Germline loops: CDR1 MNHNY, CDR2 SVGAGI (reference sequence). This CDR3 reads CASEASGDYNEQFF. CDR3 nucleotide sequence: TGTGCCAGCGAAGCTAGCGGGGACTACAATGAGCAGTTCTTC.

The chain employs TRBV7-9 and TRBJ2-5; D might be TRBD2 (7 bases). The CDR3 spans 13 residues. V was clipped by 8 bases and J by 2 bases, with 12 bases between them. Germline values: CDR1 SEHNR, CDR2 FQNEAQ (reference sequence). The CDR3 coding sequence is TGTGCCAGCGCCCGGGGGGCGCAAGAGACCCAGTACTTC. It encodes CASARGAQETQYF.

The V call is TRBV7-7, the J call TRBJ1-2; D gene uncertain. The CDR3 is made up of 13 amino acids. Germline loops: CDR1 SSHAT, CDR2 FNYEAQ (reference sequence). Trimming took off 4 bases at V and 4 bases at J, with 10 bases between the two ends. The CDR3 DNA follows: TGTGCCAGCAGCTCACGCGAGCCCTATGGCTACACCTTC. Encoded protein: CASSSREPYGYTF.